These 4 T cell receptor beta chains originate from one sample sequenced in a study. Each CDR3 protein is one row after TCRdb ran MiXCR on the RT-PCR reads. The data hold almost 700,000 distinct CDR3 sequences, with 13% to 15% observed a single time. The sample taken for sequencing was memory CD4+ T cells from blood. These receptors were obtained from a female donor in good health, serving as a healthy control.

The V gene is TRBV7-2, the J gene TRBJ2-5, with D perhaps assigned TRBD1 or TRBD2 (5 bases each). V lost 5 bases, J lost 2 bases, and 12 bases lay in between. The CDR3 loop spans 14 amino acids. Germline CDR1 reads SGHTA; CDR2 reads FQGNSA. The CDR3 DNA reads as TGTGCCAGCAGCCCCCGGGGCAGGCAAGAGACCCAGTACTTC. Residues: CASSPRGRQETQYF.

This clonotype has only a few counts. The V call is TRBV20-1, the J call TRBJ1-5; D unresolved. Trimming took 7 bases from V and 5 from J, leaving 12 bases between them. CDR1 is DFQATT, CDR2 SNEGSKA, per germline (reference sequence). The CDR3 has 12 amino acids. CDR3 DNA sequence: TGCAGTGGGCAGACTACTGATCAGCCCCAGCATTTT. Its protein product is CSGQTTDQPQHF.

This clonotype was observed at least ten times. The genes are TRBV29-1 and TRBJ2-5, with 10 bases that match TRBD2. CDR1 is SQVTM and CDR2 is ANQGSEA in the germline V gene. The CDR3 totals 14 residues. V lost 5 bases to trimming and J lost 5 bases; unmatched junction nucleotides: 8. DNA for the CDR3: TGCAGCGTTCGAGCGGGGGGGGCCTTGGAGACCCAGTACTTC. It is translated as CSVRAGGALETQYF. Looking up the rest from reference TRBV29-1 and TRBJ2-5 gives the full variable domain: SAVISQKPSRDICQRGTSLTIQCQVDSQVTMMFWYRQQPGQSLTLIATANQGSEATYESGFVIDKFPISRPNLTFSTLTVSNMSPEDSSIYLCSVRAGGALETQYFGPGTRLLVL.

This clonotype was counted between two and nine times. The V call is TRBV28, the J call TRBJ1-5; 7 bases align to TRBD1. Per the germline V gene, CDR1 is MDHEN and CDR2 is SYDVKM. This CDR3 spans 14 amino acids. Trimming at V came to 8 bases and at J to 4 bases, leaving 8 bases not matched to a gene. The CDR3 here is CASGLGGWNQPQHF. CDR3 bases: TGTGCCAGCGGGTTAGGGGGCTGGAATCAGCCCCAGCATTTT.